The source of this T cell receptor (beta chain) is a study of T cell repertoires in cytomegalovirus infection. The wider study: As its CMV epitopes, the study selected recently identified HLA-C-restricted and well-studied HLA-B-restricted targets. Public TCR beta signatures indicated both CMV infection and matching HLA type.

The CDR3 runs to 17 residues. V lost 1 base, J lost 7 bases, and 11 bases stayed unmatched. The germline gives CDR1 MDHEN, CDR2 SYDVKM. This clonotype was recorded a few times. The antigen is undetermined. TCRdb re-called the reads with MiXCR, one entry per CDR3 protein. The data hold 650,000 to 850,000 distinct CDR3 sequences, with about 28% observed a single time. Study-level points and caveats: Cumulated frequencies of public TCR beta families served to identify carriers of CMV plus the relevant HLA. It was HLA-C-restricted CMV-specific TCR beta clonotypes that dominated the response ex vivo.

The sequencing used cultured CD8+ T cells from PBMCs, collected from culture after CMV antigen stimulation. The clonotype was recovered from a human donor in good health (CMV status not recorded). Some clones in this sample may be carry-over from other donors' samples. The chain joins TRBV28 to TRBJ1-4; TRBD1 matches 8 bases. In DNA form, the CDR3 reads TGTGCCAGCAGTTTATTGCAGCGGACAGGGTCTGGTGAAAAACTGTTTTTT. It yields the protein CASSLLQRTGSGEKLFF.